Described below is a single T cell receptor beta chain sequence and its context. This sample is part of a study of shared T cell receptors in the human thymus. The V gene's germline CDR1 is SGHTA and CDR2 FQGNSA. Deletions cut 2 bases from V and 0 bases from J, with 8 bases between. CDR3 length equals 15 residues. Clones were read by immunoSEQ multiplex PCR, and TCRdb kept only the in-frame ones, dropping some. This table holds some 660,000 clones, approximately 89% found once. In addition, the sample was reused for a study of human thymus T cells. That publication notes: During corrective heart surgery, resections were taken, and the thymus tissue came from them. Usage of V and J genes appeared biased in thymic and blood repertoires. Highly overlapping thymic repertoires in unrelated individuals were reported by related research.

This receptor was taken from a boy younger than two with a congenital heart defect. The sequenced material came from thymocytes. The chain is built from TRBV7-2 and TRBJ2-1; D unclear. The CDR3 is CASSLRWSSYNEQFF. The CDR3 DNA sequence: TGTGCCAGCAGCTTAAGGTGGAGCTCCTACAATGAGCAGTTCTTC.